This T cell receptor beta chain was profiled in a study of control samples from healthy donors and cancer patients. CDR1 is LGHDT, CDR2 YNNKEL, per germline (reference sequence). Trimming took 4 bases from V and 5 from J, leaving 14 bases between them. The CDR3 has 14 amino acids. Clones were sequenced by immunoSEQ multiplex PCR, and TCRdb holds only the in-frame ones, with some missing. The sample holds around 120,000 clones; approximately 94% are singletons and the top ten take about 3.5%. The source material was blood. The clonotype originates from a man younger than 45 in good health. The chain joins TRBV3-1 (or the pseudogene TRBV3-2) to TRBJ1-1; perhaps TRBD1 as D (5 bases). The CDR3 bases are TGTGCCAGCAGCCGCGGGGGTGGGGAGACTGAAGCTTTCTTT. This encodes CASSRGGGETEAFF.